This T cell receptor beta chain comes out of a study of blood T cells in healthy people across ages. Findings and limits, study-wide: Roughly linearly, TCR beta diversity per million T cells fell as age increased.

This clonotype was detected only a few times. Its antigen is still unknown. The CDR3 sequence is 13 residues long. V dropped 7 bases and J dropped 7; count of bases not matched to a gene: 11. The germline V gene has CDR1 SQVTM and CDR2 ANQGSEA. Then a second PCR, running about 7 to 11 cycles, was carried out with a sample-barcoded 5' primer and a J-beta primer mix. Each cDNA molecule received a tag from a template-switch adaptor that had 12 random nucleotides. TCRdb processed the 5' RACE reads anew with MiXCR; each CDR3 protein has one entry. The data contain 950,000 to 1,200,000 distinct CDR3 sequences, approximately 38% of them singletons.

The receptor comes from a man between 18 and 29 years old in good health. The sequencing sample was made of blood. The chain has TRBV29-1 and TRBJ1-1; 8 nucleotides line up with TRBD1. The CDR3 DNA reads as TGCAGCGGGGAGACTGGGACAGGTAATGAAGCTTTCTTT. Its protein product is CSGETGTGNEAFF.